The 14 T cell receptor beta chains given below trace back to one sample, sequenced in a study of T cells in localized non-small cell lung cancer. Sequencing was performed with immunoSEQ multiplex PCR; in TCRdb, only in-frame clones are kept and a portion is missing. The profile shows about 79,000 clones, roughly 81% of them singletons. Sample: peripheral blood, taken before any cancer treatment. The receptors were sampled from a female donor of 60 years or more with stage I lung adenocarcinoma.

The chain combines TRBV5-1 with TRBJ2-4; 15 nucleotides align to TRBD2. There are 20 residues in the CDR3. Germline trimming cut 3 bases from V and 0 bases from J; bases unmatched to any gene: 10. From germline, CDR1 is SGHRS and CDR2 YFSETQ. The DNA of the CDR3 is TGCGCCAGCAGCTCGCCCCCGGGACTAGCGGGGGGTCTAGCCAAAAACATTCAGTACTTC. Protein product: CASSSPPGLAGGLAKNIQYF.

CDR3 bases: TGTGCTACAGGGGGTTATACAGATACGCAGTATTTT. The encoded protein is CATGGYTDTQYF. The rearrangement joins TRBV7-2 to TRBJ2-3; 8 bases match TRBD1. The CDR3 totals 12 residues. Germline V gene data show CDR1 as SGHTA and CDR2 as FQGNSA.

V usage is TRBV15 and J usage is TRBJ2-7, with 12 bases aligning to TRBD2. V shed 5 bases, J shed 0 bases, and the junction held 2 bases outside the gene matches. The CDR3 length is 15 residues. Germline-derived CDR1 and CDR2 are LNHNV and YYDKDF (reference sequence). Here the CDR3 DNA reads TGTGCCACCAGCCGGACTAGCGGGGCCTCCTACGAGCAGTACTTC. This codes for CATSRTSGASYEQYF. The full variable domain, rest sourced from reference TRBV15 and TRBJ2-7, is DAMVIQNPRYQVTQFGKPVTLSCSQTLNHNVMYWYQQKSSQAPKLLFHYYDKDFNNEADTPDNFQSRRPNTSFCFLDIRSPGLGDTAMYLCATSRTSGASYEQYFGPGTRLTVT.

The chain is built from TRBV18 and TRBJ2-6, with D unresolved. The CDR3 is made up of 14 amino acids. The ends were cut back, 2 bases at V and 5 bases at J, with 7 bases in the middle. Germline V CDR1 and CDR2: KGHSH, LQKENI. In DNA form, the CDR3 reads TGTGCCAGCTCACCAATCTCCCGGGCCAACGTCCTGACTTTC. It specifies CASSPISRANVLTF.

This clone has a single count. The genes are TRBV6-5 and TRBJ1-1, with no clear D. The germline V gene has CDR1 MNHEY and CDR2 SVGAGI. V lost 7 bases, J lost 5 bases, and 5 bases lay in between. CDR3 length: 10 amino acids. The CDR3 coding sequence is TGTGCCAGCACGGGTACTGAAGCTTTCTTT. Residues: CASTGTEAFF.

The CDR3 sequence: CASSDQGARNQPQHF. CDR3 bases: TGTGCCAGTAGTGACCAGGGGGCTCGCAATCAGCCCCAGCATTTT. V usage is TRBV19 and J usage is TRBJ1-5; 8 positions agree with TRBD1. The CDR3 runs to 15 residues. Trimming removed 5 bases from V and 2 bases from J; junction bases left unmatched: 5. CDR1 is LNHDA and CDR2 is SQIVND in the germline V gene (reference sequence).

The gene calls are TRBV13 and TRBJ2-1; 7 bases agree with TRBD1. Germline assignment: CDR1 PRHDT and CDR2 FYEKMQ (reference sequence). CDR3 length: 15 amino acids. Trimming cost V 5 bases and J 0 bases; bases outside gene matches: 4. The DNA for the CDR3 is TGTGCCAGCAGCAACCGGGACAGCTCCTACAATGAGCAGTTCTTC. Its protein product is CASSNRDSSYNEQFF. Variable domain in full (rest from reference TRBV13 and TRBJ2-1): AAGVIQSPRHLIKEKRETATLKCYPIPRHDTVYWYQQGPGQDPQFLISFYEKMQSDKGSIPDRFSAQQFSDYHSELNMSSLELGDSALYFCASSNRDSSYNEQFFGPGTRLTVL.

This clone was detected only once. The chain uses TRBV2 and TRBJ2-2, with D perhaps TRBD2 (5 bases). The CDR3 is 11 amino acids. Trimming left V 6 bases short and J 7 bases short, with 6 bases between. The germline CDR1 and CDR2 sequences are SNHLY and FYNNEI. The CDR3 region is CASREGGELFF. The CDR3 coding sequence is TGTGCCAGCAGAGAGGGCGGGGAGCTGTTTTTT.

The chain recombines TRBV4-2 with TRBJ2-3; 12 positions match TRBD2. J gave up 6 bases and V 4 bases, and 5 bases lay outside the gene matches. Germline CDR1 reads LGHNA; CDR2 reads YNFKEQ. The CDR3 is 15 residues long. The CDR3 sequence is CASSRSTSGRDTQYF. In nucleotides, the CDR3 is TGTGCCAGCAGCCGATCTACTAGCGGGAGGGATACGCAGTATTTT.

V usage is TRBV27 and J usage is TRBJ2-4, with D uncertain. In germline, CDR1 is MNHEY, CDR2 SMNVEV (reference sequence). V gave up 5 bases and J gave up 11 bases, with 10 bases separating them. This CDR3 comprises 11 residues. This CDR3 is CASSRSGLQYF. DNA for the CDR3: TGTGCCAGCAGTCGATCGGGCCTTCAGTACTTC.

This chain links TRBV4-1 with TRBJ1-3, with D hard to call. The CDR3 runs to 17 residues. CDR1 and CDR2 (germline): MGHRA, YSYEKL. Trimming took off 0 bases at V and 0 bases at J, with 12 bases between the two ends. Written as DNA, the CDR3 is TGCGCCAGCAGCCAAGATTTCCGGGGAGGCTCTGGAAACACCATATATTTT. Its protein product is CASSQDFRGGSGNTIYF.

V is TRBV1 and J is TRBJ1-2. TRBV1 is a documented pseudogene. This CDR3 has 16 amino acids. The CDR3 protein is CTSSQGDRDAFYGYTF. The DNA of the CDR3 is TGCACCAGCAGCCAAGGGGACCGGGACGCCTTCTATGGCTACACCTTC.

This sequence joins TRBV19 and TRBJ1-1, with TRBD1 identical over 11 bases. V dropped 3 bases and J dropped 4; count of bases not matched to a gene: 4. CDR1 is LNHDA and CDR2 is SQIVND in the germline V gene (reference sequence). The CDR3 runs to 15 residues. This chain's CDR3 is CASSIAGTGGTEAFF. The CDR3 DNA reads TGTGCCAGTAGTATTGCCGGGACAGGGGGCACTGAAGCTTTCTTT.

This sequence joins TRBV7-6 and TRBJ1-6; 7 bases map to TRBD1. V lost 2 bases, J lost 10 bases, and 5 bases stayed unmatched. The CDR3 covers 14 residues. Germline V gene sequence: CDR1 SGHVS, CDR2 FNYEAQ. For the CDR3, the DNA is TGTGCCAGCAGCTTACGCGACAGGGACTCACCCCTCCACTTT. As protein: CASSLRDRDSPLHF.